Included here is one TCR beta chain sequence, with context. This sample was included in a study of cytomegalovirus exposure and HLA in healthy donors. Researchers ran the PCR with 60 Vbeta and 13 Jbeta primers. Repertoires were generated with immunoSEQ multiplex PCR, while TCRdb's copy carries only in-frame clones and drops some. The profile shows about 82,000 clones, 85% to 90% of them singletons. The CDR3 covers 14 residues. V gene TRBV21-1 combines with J gene TRBJ1-5. TRBV21-1 is shown as a pseudogene. Sequenced material: PBMCs. This receptor was obtained from a young man in good health and CMV-seronegative. The DNA for the CDR3 is TGTGCCAGCAGCAAAGTACGGTTCTATCAGCCCCAGCATTTT. Translating gives CASSKVRFYQPQHF.